This T cell receptor (beta chain) was observed in a study of post-analysis software for immune sequencing data. Broader study findings: Compared with controls, patients had more of five TRBV segments, including TRBV5-6, TRBV5-1 and TRBV20-1.

TCR beta cDNA libraries had unique molecular identifiers. TCRdb called the PCR reads again in MiXCR, with one record for every CDR3 protein. There are approximately 160,000 distinct CDR3 sequences in the sample; 30% occur only once, and 1.5% lies in the top ten. Germline CDR1 reads MGHRA; CDR2 reads YSYEKL. V lost 7 bases and J lost 0; bases outside the gene matches: 29. The CDR3 runs 22 residues. This clonotype occurred many times. Its antigen is unknown. The chain combines TRBV4-1 with TRBJ2-7; 8 nucleotides match TRBD2. Specimen: blood. The TCR sequence derives from a girl aged 10 to 17 with multiple sclerosis. Here the CDR3 reads CASTRIFLRNLNLLAVSYEQYF. CDR3 DNA: TGCGCCAGCACGCGAATATTCCTGAGAAACCTAAATCTACTAGCGGTCTCCTACGAGCAGTACTTC.